The 15 T cell receptor beta chains listed next were all sequenced from one sample in a study of CD8+ T cells in alopecia areata (dated by TCRdb to the late 2010s). The library was made by the immunoSEQ multiplex PCR assay. For TCR sequencing, RNA was extracted from every sample and reverse transcribed into cDNA to serve as template. This is the immuneACCESS table as TCRdb keeps it, with only in-frame sequences that have V and J called. A part of the clones is gone; compared with another copy, unresolved V genes explain less than half, and the rest is unexplained. The sample records about 97,000 clones, roughly two fifths of which are singletons. The ten top clones hold approximately 1.5% of the sample. Sequences were obtained from CD4+ T cells sorted from blood. The receptors derive from a human donor with alopecia areata.

The CDR3 DNA follows: TGCGCCAGCAGCCGGAGCAGGGGGCTAGAGACCCAGTACTTC. Its protein product is CASSRSRGLETQYF. The chain carries TRBV5-1 and TRBJ2-5, with TRBD1 identical over 8 bases. This CDR3 spans 14 amino acids. The V gene end was trimmed by 4 bases and the J gene end by 4 bases; junction bases not matched to a gene: 6. The germline gives CDR1 SGHRS, CDR2 YFSETQ.

The gene calls are TRBV7-9 and TRBJ2-3; 9 bases are shared with TRBD2. The CDR3 spans 14 residues. The germline CDR1 and CDR2 sequences are SEHNR and FQNEAQ (reference sequence). The ends lost 4 bases at V and 1 base at J; junction bases unmatched: 0. The CDR3 DNA follows: TGTGCCAGCAGCTGGACTAGCGGCACAGATACGCAGTATTTT. Protein sequence: CASSWTSGTDTQYF. Full variable domain (remainder filled in from reference TRBV7-9 and TRBJ2-3): DTGVSQNPRHKITKRGQNVTFRCDPISEHNRLYWYRQTLGQGPEFLTYFQNEAQLEKSRLLSDRFSAERPKGSFSTLEIQRTEQGDSAMYLCASSWTSGTDTQYFGPGTRLTVL.

This clone was seen a handful of times. This chain connects TRBV30 to TRBJ2-5, with 9 nucleotides matching TRBD2. The CDR3 consists of 16 residues. Germline CDR1 is GTSNPN and CDR2 is SVGIG (reference sequence). The trim removed 0 bases at V and 5 bases at J, leaving 10 bases unmatched. The CDR3 region has the DNA TGTGCCTGGAGTGTCGCGGGACTAGCATCCCGGGAGACCCAGTACTTC. Residues: CAWSVAGLASRETQYF.

This clone was detected only a few times. This chain links TRBV4-2 with TRBJ1-5; D is unresolved. V was trimmed by 6 bases and J by 6 bases, leaving 12 bases between them. The CDR3 spans 13 residues. The V gene's germline CDR1 is LGHNA and CDR2 YNFKEQ. CDR3 in amino acids: CASSLGSGQPQHF. CDR3 coding DNA: TGTGCCAGCAGTTTGGGGTCAGGTCAGCCCCAGCATTTT.

This chain connects TRBV9 to TRBJ2-5; 8 bases are shared with TRBD2. The V gene's germline CDR1 is SGDLS and CDR2 YYNGEE. CDR3 length equals 15 residues. The V segment lost 4 bases and the J segment 0 bases; nucleotides outside the gene matches: 5. The CDR3 protein is CASSSRGGYQETQYF. The CDR3 DNA reads as TGTGCCAGCAGCTCCCGGGGGGGTTACCAAGAGACCCAGTACTTC.

The CDR3 loop is CSVRRAQETQYF. The CDR3 nucleotides read TGCAGCGTCCGAAGGGCGCAAGAGACCCAGTACTTC. This chain connects TRBV29-1 to TRBJ2-5; D remains ambiguous. V gave up 6 bases and J gave up 2 bases, with 10 bases separating them. The CDR3 extends over 12 amino acids. Germline V lookup: CDR1 SQVTM, CDR2 ANQGSEA.

The chain joins TRBV6-5 to TRBJ2-7; D is perhaps TRBD1 (5 bases). Germline V lookup: CDR1 MNHEY, CDR2 SVGAGI. The V and J ends lost 4 bases and 4 bases respectively, with 14 bases between them. This CDR3 contains 14 residues. The CDR3 sequence: CASSSPRKGYEQYF. The CDR3 DNA is TGTGCCAGCAGTTCGCCCCGGAAGGGGTACGAGCAGTACTTC.

The chain couples TRBV7-2 to TRBJ2-1; 14 bases match TRBD2. V shed 1 base and J 8 bases; nucleotides not matched to a gene: 4. Per germline, CDR1 SGHTA and CDR2 FQGNSA. The CDR3 is 16 residues long. In nucleotides, the CDR3 is TGTGCCAGCAGCTTAGAGGGGACTAGCGGGAGCTATGAGCAGTTCTTC. The encoded protein is CASSLEGTSGSYEQFF.

The chain links TRBV5-4 to TRBJ2-5, with D perhaps assigned TRBD1 or TRBD2 (5 bases each). Germline lookup yields CDR1 SGHNT and CDR2 YYREEE (reference sequence). With 2 bases removed from V and 4 bases from J, the gap between germline ends came to 15 bases. CDR3 length equals 15 residues. Written as DNA, the CDR3 is TGTGCCAGCAGCTTCCCGTTTGGTGGGGGAGAGACCCAGTACTTC. This translates into CASSFPFGGGETQYF.

The sample holds one count of this clone. This chain connects TRBV5-1 to TRBJ2-5; D remains ambiguous. The CDR3 extends over 13 amino acids. V lost 1 base and J 0 bases, leaving 4 bases between the germline ends. Germline values: CDR1 SGHRS, CDR2 YFSETQ. The chain's CDR3 is CASSLTNQETQYF. The CDR3 nucleotides are TGCGCCAGCAGCTTGACTAACCAAGAGACCCAGTACTTC.

The chain employs TRBV6-5 and TRBJ1-1; perhaps TRBD1 as D (5 bases). Trimming took off 5 bases at V and 7 bases at J, with 17 bases between the two ends. The CDR3 runs to 14 residues. Germline V gives CDR1 MNHEY, CDR2 SVGAGI. The chain's CDR3 is CASSRPGTSGEAFF. Written as DNA, the CDR3 is TGTGCCAGCAGTCGACCCGGGACGTCCGGTGAAGCTTTCTTT.

This clone has just a few counts. CDR3 protein: CASSSGLVYEQYF. The CDR3 DNA is TGTGCCAGCTCGTCAGGACTAGTCTACGAGCAGTACTTC. The chain has TRBV18 and TRBJ2-7, with 7 bases aligning to TRBD2. Germline CDR1 KGHSH, CDR2 LQKENI. The CDR3 loop spans 13 amino acids. V lost 6 bases, J lost 3 bases, and 5 bases stayed unmatched.

This clone was recorded a few times. The rearrangement links TRBV7-9 to TRBJ2-7; either TRBD1 or TRBD2 may supply D (5 bases each). Germline CDR1 and CDR2: SEHNR and FQNEAQ (reference sequence). V was shortened by 3 bases and J by 3 bases, with 12 bases between the two germline ends. The CDR3 is 14 residues long. This chain's CDR3 is CASSFRDRGYEQYF. Here the CDR3 DNA reads TGTGCCAGCAGCTTCCGGGACCGAGGCTACGAGCAGTACTTC.

The gene calls are TRBV9 and TRBJ2-3; 7 nucleotides line up with TRBD1. Germline lookup yields CDR1 SGDLS and CDR2 YYNGEE. J lost 4 bases, V lost 0 bases, and 2 bases had no gene match. The CDR3 loop spans 14 amino acids. The CDR3 here is CASSVDQGADTQYF. The CDR3, as DNA: TGTGCCAGCAGCGTAGATCAGGGGGCAGATACGCAGTATTTT.

The chain employs TRBV9 and TRBJ1-6, with D maybe TRBD1 (5 bases). The CDR3 length is 14 residues. The V and J ends lost 5 bases and 6 bases respectively, with 12 bases between them. The germline gives CDR1 SGDLS, CDR2 YYNGEE. The CDR3 nucleotides are TGTGCCAGCAGGCCGGAGGGGAGTAATTCACCCCTCCACTTT. It codes for CASRPEGSNSPLHF.